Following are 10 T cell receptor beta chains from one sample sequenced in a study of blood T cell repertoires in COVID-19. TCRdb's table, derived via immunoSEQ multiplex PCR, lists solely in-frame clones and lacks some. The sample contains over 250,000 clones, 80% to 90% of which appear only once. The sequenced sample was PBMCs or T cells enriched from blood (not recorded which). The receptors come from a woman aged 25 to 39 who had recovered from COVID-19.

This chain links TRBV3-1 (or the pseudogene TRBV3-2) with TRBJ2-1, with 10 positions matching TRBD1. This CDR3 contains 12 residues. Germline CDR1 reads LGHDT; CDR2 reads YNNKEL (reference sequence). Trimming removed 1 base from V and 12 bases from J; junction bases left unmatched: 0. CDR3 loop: CASSQGDRGQFF. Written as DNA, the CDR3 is TGTGCCAGCAGCCAAGGGGACAGGGGGCAGTTCTTC.

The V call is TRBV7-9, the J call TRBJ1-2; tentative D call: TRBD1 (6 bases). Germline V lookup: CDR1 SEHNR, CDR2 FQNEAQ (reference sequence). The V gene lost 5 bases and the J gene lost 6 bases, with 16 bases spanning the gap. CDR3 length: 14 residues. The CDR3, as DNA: TGTGCCAGCAGCCCCACAGGGCGTGATGATGGCTACACCTTC. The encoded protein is CASSPTGRDDGYTF. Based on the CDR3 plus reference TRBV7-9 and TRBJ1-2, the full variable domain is DTGVSQNPRHKITKRGQNVTFRCDPISEHNRLYWYRQTLGQGPEFLTYFQNEAQLEKSRLLSDRFSAERPKGSFSTLEIQRTEQGDSAMYLCASSPTGRDDGYTFGSGTRLTVV.

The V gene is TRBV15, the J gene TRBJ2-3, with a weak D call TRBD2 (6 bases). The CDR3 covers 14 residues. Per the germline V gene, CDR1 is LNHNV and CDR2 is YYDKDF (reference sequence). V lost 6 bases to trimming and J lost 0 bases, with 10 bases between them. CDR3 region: CATSGGRSTDTQYF. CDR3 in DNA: TGTGCCACCAGTGGGGGGAGGAGCACAGATACGCAGTATTTT.

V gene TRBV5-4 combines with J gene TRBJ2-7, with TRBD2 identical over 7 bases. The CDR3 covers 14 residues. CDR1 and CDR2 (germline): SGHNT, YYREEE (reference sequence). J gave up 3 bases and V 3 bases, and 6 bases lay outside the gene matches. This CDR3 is CASSSRPGGYEQYF. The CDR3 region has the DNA TGTGCCAGCAGCTCCAGACCGGGGGGCTACGAGCAGTACTTC.

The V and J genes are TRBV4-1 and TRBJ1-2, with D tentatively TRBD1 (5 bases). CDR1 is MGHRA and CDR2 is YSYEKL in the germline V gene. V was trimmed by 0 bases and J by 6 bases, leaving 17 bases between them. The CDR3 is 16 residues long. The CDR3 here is CASSQENLGRGDGYTF. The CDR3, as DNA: TGCGCCAGCAGCCAAGAGAACCTAGGTCGGGGGGATGGCTACACCTTC.

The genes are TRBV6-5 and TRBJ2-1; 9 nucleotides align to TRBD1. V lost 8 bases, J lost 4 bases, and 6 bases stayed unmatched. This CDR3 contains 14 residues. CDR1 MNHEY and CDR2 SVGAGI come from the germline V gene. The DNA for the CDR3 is TGTGCCAGCGAGGGGACAGGGAGGTACAATGAGCAGTTCTTC. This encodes CASEGTGRYNEQFF.

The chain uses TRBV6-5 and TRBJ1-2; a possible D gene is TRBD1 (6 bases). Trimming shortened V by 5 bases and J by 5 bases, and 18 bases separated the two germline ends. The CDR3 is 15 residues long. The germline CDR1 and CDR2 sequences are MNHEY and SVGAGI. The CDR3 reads CASSPLGQSNYGYTF. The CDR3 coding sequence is TGTGCCAGCAGTCCCTTAGGACAGTCAAATTATGGCTACACCTTC.

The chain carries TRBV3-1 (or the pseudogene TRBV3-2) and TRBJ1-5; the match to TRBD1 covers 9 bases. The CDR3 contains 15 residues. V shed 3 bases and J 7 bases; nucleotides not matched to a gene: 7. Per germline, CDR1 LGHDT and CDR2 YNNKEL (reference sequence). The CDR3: CASSQDRTGEQPQHF. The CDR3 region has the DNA TGTGCCAGCAGCCAGGACCGGACAGGGGAACAGCCCCAGCATTTT.

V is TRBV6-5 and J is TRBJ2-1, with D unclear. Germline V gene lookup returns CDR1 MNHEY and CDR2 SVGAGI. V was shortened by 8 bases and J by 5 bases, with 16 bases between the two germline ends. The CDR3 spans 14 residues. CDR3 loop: CASGRGGENNEQFF. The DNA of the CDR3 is TGTGCCAGCGGTCGTGGCGGAGAGAACAATGAGCAGTTCTTC.

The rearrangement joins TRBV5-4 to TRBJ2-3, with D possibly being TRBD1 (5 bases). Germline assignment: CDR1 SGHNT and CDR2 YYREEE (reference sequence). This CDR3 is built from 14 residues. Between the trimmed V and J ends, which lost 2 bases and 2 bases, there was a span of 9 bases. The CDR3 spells CASSFQGFTDTQYF. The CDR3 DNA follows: TGTGCCAGCAGCTTTCAGGGCTTCACAGATACGCAGTATTTT.